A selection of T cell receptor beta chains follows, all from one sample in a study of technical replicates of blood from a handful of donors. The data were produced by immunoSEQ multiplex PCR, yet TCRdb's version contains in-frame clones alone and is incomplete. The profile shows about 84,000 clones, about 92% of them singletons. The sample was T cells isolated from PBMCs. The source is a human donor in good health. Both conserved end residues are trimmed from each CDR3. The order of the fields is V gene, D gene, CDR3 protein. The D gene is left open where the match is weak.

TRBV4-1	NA	ASSQASTVFTGELF
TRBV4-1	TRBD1	ASSQTGQGETQY
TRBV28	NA	ASSLWGREQY
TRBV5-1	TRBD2	ASSLEAGDFYNEQF
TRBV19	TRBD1	ASSIGRSQGAYEQY
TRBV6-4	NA	ASSDSGTLISSSYEQY
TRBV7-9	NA	ASSPGLINYGYT
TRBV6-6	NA	ASTKGKTEAF
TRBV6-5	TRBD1	ASRDRGWEQY
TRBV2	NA	ASRRVGGRPNEQY
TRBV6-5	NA	ASSYNNRDNGYT
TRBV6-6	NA	ASGTGTNLLAF
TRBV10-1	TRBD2	ASSDGAGGSYEQF
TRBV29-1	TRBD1	SVRSRDRFYEQY
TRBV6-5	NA	ASRPDRRQDYGYT
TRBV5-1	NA	ASSLGRQPTYNEQF
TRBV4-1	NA	ASSHAQATTDTQY
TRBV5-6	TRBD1	ASSLSQGDWFTEAF
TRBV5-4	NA	ASTQVPGESMNTEAF
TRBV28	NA	ASLGYEQY
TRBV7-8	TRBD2	ASSGTSFYEQY
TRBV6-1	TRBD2	ASTERGAYEQY
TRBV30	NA	ACETGPRRLADYNEQF
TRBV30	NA	AWSDSPYGYT